This is a list of T cell receptor beta chains from one sample in a study of T cell responses to AZD1222 COVID-19 vaccine. The table came from immunoSEQ multiplex PCR; TCRdb's copy has only in-frame clones and leaves some out. The sample carries roughly 100,000 clones, roughly 89% recorded once. This specimen was peripheral blood, taken 28 days after the second AZD1222 dose. Receptors originate from an adult who received the AZD1222 COVID-19 vaccine. The CDR3 runs from the conserved cysteine through the conserved F or W. The D gene is left open where the match is weak. Clone size, where shown, is once, few, many, or a class for clones that have expanded.

V gene	J gene	clone size	CDR3 length	D gene	CDR3 DNA	CDR3 protein
TRBV10-3	TRBJ1-2	once	10	.	TGTGCCACCCAGTATAATGGCTACACCTTC	CATQYNGYTF
TRBV27	TRBJ1-1	.	16	TRBD1	TGTGCCAGCAGGACCTCAGGGGGAAGGATGAACACTGAAGCTTTCTTT	CASRTSGGRMNTEAFF
TRBV6-5	TRBJ2-3	.	14	TRBD1	TGTGCCAGCAGTACAGGGGGGAGCACAGATACGCAGTATTTT	CASSTGGSTDTQYF
TRBV9	TRBJ2-1	.	15	.	TGTGCCAGCAGCGTAGAGAACGGAGTCTACAATGAGCAGTTCTTC	CASSVENGVYNEQFF
TRBV6-2/TRBV6-3	TRBJ2-5	.	19	TRBD1	TGTGCCAGCAGTTATCACAACGGAGAGGGACAGGGTAGGGGCGAGACCCAGTACTTC	CASSYHNGEGQGRGETQYF
TRBV18	TRBJ1-1	.	15	TRBD1	TGTGCCAGCTCACTGGGGACAGGGGGTAACACTGAAGCTTTCTTT	CASSLGTGGNTEAFF
TRBV28	TRBJ1-2	.	12	.	TGTGCCAGCAGTACCGGGGGCTATGGCTACACCTTC	CASSTGGYGYTF
TRBV5-4	TRBJ2-7	.	14	.	TGTGCCAGCAGCTTGGATTCGGGTCCCTACGAGCAGTACTTC	CASSLDSGPYEQYF
TRBV3-1/TRBV3-2	TRBJ1-1	.	14	.	TGTGCCAGCAGCCAAAACAGCCTCTGGACTGAAGCTTTCTTT	CASSQNSLWTEAFF
TRBV4-3	TRBJ2-3	.	18	.	TGCGCCAGCAGCCAGGCAGGGGAGGGGAGGGTGGAGACAGATACGCAGTATTTT	CASSQAGEGRVETDTQYF
TRBV18	TRBJ2-6	.	16	.	TGTGCCAGCTCACCACCGCGGCGCTCTGGGGCCAACGTCCTGACTTTC	CASSPPRRSGANVLTF
TRBV3-1/TRBV3-2	TRBJ2-7	.	15	TRBD1	TGTGCCAGCAGCCAGCGACTACGACAGGGGCGCGAGCAGTACTTC	CASSQRLRQGREQYF
TRBV11-2	TRBJ1-4	.	14	TRBD1	TGTGCCAGCAGCTGGGGACAGGGACTTGGGAAACTGTTTTTT	CASSWGQGLGKLFF
TRBV7-2	TRBJ2-2	.	17	.	TGTGCCAGCAGCCCAGGACACCTAACCTCGAACACCGGGGAGCTGTTTTTT	CASSPGHLTSNTGELFF
TRBV3-1/TRBV3-2	TRBJ2-1	.	16	TRBD2	TGTGCCAGCAGCCAAGACTTGTACGGGAGGGCCAATGAGCAGTTCTTC	CASSQDLYGRANEQFF
TRBV6-4	TRBJ2-5	.	16	.	TGTGCCAGCAGTGACTCAGGAACCCCTAGGGGAGAGACCCAGTACTTC	CASSDSGTPRGETQYF
TRBV27	TRBJ2-3	.	15	.	TGTGCCAGCAGCCCTGAGGGACTCGTCCCCGGGATGCAGTATTTT	CASSPEGLVPGMQYF
TRBV21-1	TRBJ1-3	.	16	.	TGTGCCAGCAGCAGAGACGACAGCCTCTCTGGAAACACCATATATTTT	CASSRDDSLSGNTIYF
TRBV6-5	TRBJ1-1	.	13	.	TGTGCCAGCAGGGGTCAGGGGCGGGGTGAAGCTTTCTTT	CASRGQGRGEAFF
TRBV5-5	TRBJ2-7	.	12	TRBD1	TGTGCCAGCAGCTTGGGACAGGGGAAGCAGTACTTC	CASSLGQGKQYF
TRBV7-2	TRBJ2-3	.	14	TRBD2	TGTGCCAGCAGCTCACCTAGCGGGAGTATTACGCAGTATTTT	CASSSPSGSITQYF
TRBV5-4	TRBJ1-2	.	12	.	TGTGCCAGCAGCTTGCCTAACTATGGCTACACCTTC	CASSLPNYGYTF
TRBV7-2	TRBJ2-2	.	16	TRBD1	TGTGCCAGCAGCTTAGTCGGGACAGGGGGCAGAGGGGAGCTGTTTTTT	CASSLVGTGGRGELFF
TRBV7-8	TRBJ1-1	.	14	.	TGTGCCAGCAGCCTCGTCCCGGGGATCACTGAAGCTTTCTTT	CASSLVPGITEAFF
TRBV3-1/TRBV3-2	TRBJ1-5	.	14	.	TGTGCCAGCAGCCAAAGCCAGGCAAATCAGCCCCAGCATTTT	CASSQSQANQPQHF
TRBV18	TRBJ1-4	.	15	TRBD1	TGTGCCAGCTCAGAGGGACAGGGTCGCAATGAAAAACTGTTTTTT	CASSEGQGRNEKLFF
TRBV29-1	TRBJ2-1	.	14	TRBD1	TGCAGCGTTGAAGGGACAGGGGGCTGGAATGAGCAGTTCTTC	CSVEGTGGWNEQFF
TRBV29-1	TRBJ2-2	.	13	.	TGCAGCGTTCCTACGGGGAACACCGGGGAGCTGTTTTTT	CSVPTGNTGELFF
TRBV2	TRBJ2-7	.	14	TRBD2	TGTGCCAGCATCAGAAGCGGACTAGCCTACGAGCAGTACTTC	CASIRSGLAYEQYF
TRBV19	TRBJ2-7	.	14	.	TGTGCCAGTAGTATAGGGAAGGGTTACTACGAGCAGTACTTC	CASSIGKGYYEQYF
TRBV2	TRBJ1-4	.	15	TRBD1	TGTGCCAGCAACCCGACAGGGGGAAGTAATGAAAAACTGTTTTTT	CASNPTGGSNEKLFF
TRBV12-5	TRBJ2-1	.	13	.	TGTGCTAGTGCCCCTCGGGGGAGCAATGAGCAGTTCTTC	CASAPRGSNEQFF
TRBV14	TRBJ2-7	.	13	.	TGTGCCAGCAGCCAATATACTAGGGTTGAGCAGTACTTC	CASSQYTRVEQYF
TRBV7-9	TRBJ1-2	.	14	.	TGTGCCAGCAGCCAGGTGGACGGGAACTATGGCTACACCTTC	CASSQVDGNYGYTF
TRBV10-3	TRBJ2-7	.	14	.	TGTGCCATCAGCGATAGACAGCCTACATTCGAGCAGTACTTC	CAISDRQPTFEQYF
TRBV4-2	TRBJ2-3	.	15	TRBD2	TGTGCCAGCAGCCATCGTAGCGGGAGCGCAGATACGCAGTATTTT	CASSHRSGSADTQYF
TRBV5-1	TRBJ2-2	.	15	.	TGCGCCAGCAGCTGGGGAACGCCGGGCACCGGGGAGCTGTTTTTT	CASSWGTPGTGELFF
TRBV6-2/TRBV6-3	TRBJ2-7	.	15	TRBD2	TGTGCCAGCAGTTCCTATCTAGCGGGATTGTACGAGCAGTACTTC	CASSSYLAGLYEQYF
TRBV6-2/TRBV6-3	TRBJ2-3	.	17	TRBD2	TGTGCCAGCAGTCCCTGGACTAGCGGAGAGGCTAGGGATACGCAGTATTTT	CASSPWTSGEARDTQYF
TRBV27	TRBJ2-5	.	15	TRBD2	TGTGCCAGCAGTTTAAGACTAGCGACTAAAGAGACCCAGTACTTC	CASSLRLATKETQYF
TRBV18	TRBJ2-1	.	16	.	TGTGCCAGCTCACCACCTAGACAGTCCAGCTACAATGAGCAGTTCTTC	CASSPPRQSSYNEQFF
TRBV28	TRBJ1-3	.	15	TRBD1	TGTGCCAGCGGGGAACAGGGGATCTCTGGAAACACCATATATTTT	CASGEQGISGNTIYF
TRBV28	TRBJ2-7	.	19	TRBD2	TGTGCCAGCAGTGGGGTAGGACTAGCGGGAGGCATGAACTCCTACGAGCAGTACTTC	CASSGVGLAGGMNSYEQYF
TRBV6-6	TRBJ2-1	.	15	TRBD2	TGTGCCAGCACCGTACTAGCGGGCCCTTCCAATGAGCAGTTCTTC	CASTVLAGPSNEQFF
TRBV20-1	TRBJ2-7	.	13	TRBD2	TGCAGTGCTAGTCGCGGGGGTTCCTACGAGCAGTACTTC	CSASRGGSYEQYF
TRBV5-1	TRBJ2-2	.	16	TRBD2	TGCGCCAGCTCCAGCTTACTAGCGGGACGGACCGGGGAGCTGTTTTTT	CASSSLLAGRTGELFF
TRBV7-2	TRBJ2-3	.	17	TRBD2	TGTGCCAGCAGCTCCGCCGGACTAGCGGGAGGGCCTGTTACGCAGTATTTT	CASSSAGLAGGPVTQYF
TRBV6-1	TRBJ1-1	.	13	.	TGTGCCAGCAGTGATTCCCCGCGAGATGAAGCTTTCTTT	CASSDSPRDEAFF
TRBV18	TRBJ2-1	once	14	.	TGTGCCAGCTCACCGGAAAGGGCCTACAATGAGCAGTTCTTC	CASSPERAYNEQFF
TRBV7-8	TRBJ1-5	.	15	.	TGTGCCAGCAGCTTAGCCGGGTCCGGTAATCAGCCCCAGCATTTT	CASSLAGSGNQPQHF
TRBV9	TRBJ2-2	.	16	.	TGTGCCAGCAGCGGAAGGGGGTTAGCGAACACCGGGGAGCTGTTTTTT	CASSGRGLANTGELFF
TRBV4-2	TRBJ2-5	.	15	TRBD2	TGTGCCAGCAGCCAGACGACTAGCGGGGAAGAGACCCAGTACTTC	CASSQTTSGEETQYF
TRBV27	TRBJ1-3	.	13	.	TGTGCCAGCAGTTTAACTCTGGGAAACACCATATATTTT	CASSLTLGNTIYF
TRBV9	TRBJ1-1	.	15	.	TGTGCCAGCAGCGTAGATCCAGGACTCGGCACTGAAGCTTTCTTT	CASSVDPGLGTEAFF
TRBV28	TRBJ2-1	.	14	TRBD1	TGTGCCAGCAGTTCCGGGACAGGGCCGGGTGAGCAGTTCTTC	CASSSGTGPGEQFF
TRBV18	TRBJ2-7	.	15	.	TGTGCCAGCTCACCACCCAGGAGCGACTCCTACGAGCAGTACTTC	CASSPPRSDSYEQYF